Shown below are 23 T cell receptor beta chains from a single sample sequenced in a study of T cell responses to AZD1222 COVID-19 vaccine. Here immunoSEQ multiplex PCR was the method, and the copy in TCRdb shows in-frame clones only, minus some. Here the sample spans under 120,000 clones, nearly 90% being singletons. Specimen: peripheral blood, collected 28 days after the second AZD1222 dose. The receptors were gathered from an adult who received the AZD1222 COVID-19 vaccine.

This chain uses TRBV29-1 with TRBJ2-7; D is possibly TRBD1 (6 bases). The ends were cut back, 1 base at V and 10 bases at J, with 14 bases in the middle. Germline CDR1 is SQVTM and CDR2 is ANQGSEA. The CDR3 runs to 12 residues. CDR3 DNA sequence: TGCAGCGTTGAAGGGACAGACTCTTATCAGTACTTC. Translated, it gives CSVEGTDSYQYF.

The rearrangement links TRBV7-2 to TRBJ2-5; 13 positions match TRBD2. The CDR3 is 17 residues long. Germline CDR1 SGHTA, CDR2 FQGNSA. The trim removed 1 base at V and 3 bases at J, leaving 5 bases unmatched. CDR3 sequence: CASSLGGLAGPEETQYF. CDR3 DNA sequence: TGTGCCAGCAGCTTAGGGGGACTAGCGGGACCTGAAGAGACCCAGTACTTC.

CDR3 in amino acids: CASGTDYEQYF. Here the CDR3 DNA reads TGTGCCAGCGGAACTGACTACGAGCAGTACTTC. The gene calls are TRBV2 and TRBJ2-7; D is unclear. The V gene lost 8 bases and the J gene lost 3 bases, with 8 bases spanning the gap. The germline V gene has CDR1 SNHLY and CDR2 FYNNEI. The CDR3 runs 11 residues.

V usage is TRBV20-1 and J usage is TRBJ2-7; D is uncertain. V dropped 3 bases and J dropped 5 bases, with 8 bases sitting between them. This CDR3 contains 11 residues. In germline, CDR1 is DFQATT, CDR2 SNEGSKA (reference sequence). Here the CDR3 DNA reads TGCAGTGCTAGTCTAGGAAACGAGCAGTACTTC. Its translation: CSASLGNEQYF.

This chain uses TRBV19 with TRBJ1-1; TRBD1 agrees at 10 bases. Germline CDR1 and CDR2: LNHDA and SQIVND (reference sequence). The J segment lost 3 bases and the V segment lost 3 bases, leaving 1 base of the junction unmatched. This CDR3 contains 14 residues. CDR3 region: CASSIGTGDTEAFF. The DNA for the CDR3 is TGTGCCAGTAGTATTGGGACAGGGGACACTGAAGCTTTCTTT.

The V and J genes are TRBV7-2 and TRBJ2-5, with 8 nucleotides matching TRBD1. Germline CDR1 is SGHTA and CDR2 is FQGNSA. The V gene end was trimmed by 4 bases and the J gene end by 3 bases; junction bases not matched to a gene: 1. The CDR3 covers 13 residues. This CDR3 reads CASSSTGEETQYF. CDR3 DNA sequence: TGTGCCAGCAGCTCGACAGGGGAAGAGACCCAGTACTTC.

CDR3: CASSQKLAGVLETQYF. CDR3 nucleotides: TGTGCCAGCAGCCAGAAACTAGCGGGAGTATTAGAGACCCAGTACTTC. V gene TRBV3-1 (or the pseudogene TRBV3-2) combines with J gene TRBJ2-5, with 11 positions matching TRBD2. This CDR3 is built from 16 residues. Germline CDR1 reads LGHDT; CDR2 reads YNNKEL (reference sequence). Germline trimming cut 3 bases from V and 4 bases from J; bases unmatched to any gene: 7.

The chain has TRBV18 and TRBJ2-2; possibly TRBD1 for D (6 bases). In germline, CDR1 is KGHSH, CDR2 LQKENI. V was trimmed by 1 base and J by 6 bases, leaving 12 bases between them. This CDR3 has 15 amino acids. CDR3 region: CASSPRGHLSGELFF. DNA for the CDR3: TGTGCCAGCTCACCACGGGGACACCTCTCCGGGGAGCTGTTTTTT. The full variable domain, completed using reference TRBV18 and TRBJ2-2, is NAGVMQNPRHLVRRRGQEARLRCSPMKGHSHVYWYRQLPEEGLKFMVYLQKENIIDESGMPKERFSAEFPKEGPSILRIQQVVRGDSAAYFCASSPRGHLSGELFFGEGSRLTVL.

The V and J genes are TRBV5-6 and TRBJ2-7, with 8 bases aligning to TRBD1. The V gene end was trimmed by 4 bases and the J gene end by 5 bases; junction bases not matched to a gene: 11. This CDR3 has 15 amino acids. Germline V gives CDR1 SGHDT, CDR2 YYEEEE. The chain's CDR3 is CASSPLDRVANEQYF. The CDR3 bases are TGTGCCAGCAGCCCCCTGGACAGGGTCGCGAACGAGCAGTACTTC.

The genes are TRBV27 and TRBJ1-2; TRBD1 is a possible D gene (6 bases). Per germline, CDR1 MNHEY and CDR2 SMNVEV (reference sequence). CDR3 length: 14 amino acids. V was cut by 5 bases and J by 4 bases, with 14 bases left in between. The CDR3 sequence is CASSLNRDFYGYTF. The CDR3 coding sequence is TGTGCCAGCAGTCTGAACAGGGACTTCTATGGCTACACCTTC.

This chain connects TRBV13 to TRBJ2-3, with D perhaps TRBD2 (5 bases). V dropped 3 bases and J dropped 0 bases, with 16 bases sitting between them. Germline CDR1 PRHDT, CDR2 FYEKMQ (reference sequence). The CDR3 consists of 17 residues. The CDR3: CASSFSAQMSSTDTQYF. The CDR3 bases are TGTGCCAGCAGCTTTAGCGCTCAGATGTCTAGCACAGATACGCAGTATTTT. Full variable domain (rest looked up from reference TRBV13 and TRBJ2-3): AAGVIQSPRHLIKEKRETATLKCYPIPRHDTVYWYQQGPGQDPQFLISFYEKMQSDKGSIPDRFSAQQFSDYHSELNMSSLELGDSALYFCASSFSAQMSSTDTQYFGPGTRLTVL.

V and J are TRBV9 and TRBJ1-6; TRBD1 agrees at 9 bases. The V gene end was trimmed by 4 bases and the J gene end by 8 bases; junction bases not matched to a gene: 10. CDR1 and CDR2 from the germline V gene are SGDLS and YYNGEE. The CDR3 extends over 16 amino acids. CDR3 DNA: TGTGCCAGCAGCCCCTCAACAGGGGGCAAGGATTCACCCCTCCACTTT. Protein: CASSPSTGGKDSPLHF.

This chain uses TRBV6-2 or TRBV6-3 with TRBJ2-2; D perhaps matches TRBD2 (5 bases). Germline V lookup: CDR1 MNHEY, CDR2 SVGEGT. The CDR3 runs to 16 residues. The ends were cut back, 2 bases at V and 4 bases at J, with 14 bases in the middle. The DNA of the CDR3 is TGTGCCAGCAGTTACACCCGACTACCGGCCACCGGGGAGCTGTTTTTT. Its protein product is CASSYTRLPATGELFF.

This chain connects TRBV4-2 to TRBJ1-6, with TRBD1 matching over 7 bases. Trimming removed 0 bases from V and 7 bases from J; junction bases left unmatched: 6. The V gene's germline CDR1 is LGHNA and CDR2 YNFKEQ. This CDR3 is 16 amino acids long. In DNA form, the CDR3 reads TGTGCCAGCAGCCAAGAGCCCGGGACAGCGAATTCACCCCTCCACTTT. Protein product: CASSQEPGTANSPLHF.

The chain couples TRBV12-5 to TRBJ2-7; TRBD2 aligns across 9 bases. Germline values: CDR1 LGHNT, CDR2 FRNRAP. The CDR3 covers 17 residues. Trimming removed 0 bases from V and 2 bases from J; junction bases left unmatched: 8. This CDR3 reads CASGLVLSSGTPYEQYF. The CDR3 nucleotides are TGTGCTAGTGGTTTGGTACTTTCTAGCGGGACCCCCTACGAGCAGTACTTC.

The J gene is TRBJ1-1, the V gene TRBV5-5; no firm D call. This CDR3 contains 16 residues. Germline V lookup: CDR1 SGHKS, CDR2 YYEKEE (reference sequence). Trimming stripped 3 bases from V and 0 bases from J, with 15 bases between. The CDR3 spells CASSSTPSGVNTEAFF. The CDR3 DNA is TGTGCCAGCAGCTCGACACCCTCTGGAGTGAACACTGAAGCTTTCTTT. Complete variable domain (other parts from reference TRBV5-5 and TRBJ1-1): DAGVTQSPTHLIKTRGQQVTLRCSPISGHKSVSWYQQVLGQGPQFIFQYYEKEERGRGNFPDRFSARQFPNYSSELNVNALLLGDSALYLCASSSTPSGVNTEAFFGQGTRLTVV.

The chain has TRBV5-5 and TRBJ2-3; no firm D call. V was shortened by 0 bases and J by 4 bases, with 9 bases between the two germline ends. Germline values: CDR1 SGHKS, CDR2 YYEKEE (reference sequence). This CDR3 has 14 amino acids. CDR3 region: CASSLVGLADTQYF. CDR3 in DNA: TGTGCCAGCAGCTTGGTAGGGCTGGCAGATACGCAGTATTTT.

The chain uses TRBV11-2 and TRBJ1-5; D remains unclear. V was clipped by 5 bases and J by 10 bases, with 15 bases between them. This CDR3 region has 13 residues. Looked up from germline, CDR1 is SGHAT and CDR2 is FQNNGV. CDR3 loop: CASSRRHPPPQHF. The CDR3 nucleotides read TGTGCCAGCAGCCGCAGACACCCCCCTCCCCAGCATTTT.

The rearrangement joins TRBV12-3 or TRBV12-4 to TRBJ2-5, with D uncertain. V lost 3 bases to trimming and J lost 3 bases, with 8 bases between them. The CDR3 runs 13 residues. CDR3 in amino acids: CASSFSGEETQYF. The CDR3 DNA follows: TGTGCCAGCAGTTTTAGTGGGGAAGAGACCCAGTACTTC.

This chain joins TRBV14 and TRBJ2-5; D is ambiguous. Trimming removed 2 bases from V and 7 bases from J, with 11 bases in between. The CDR3 is made up of 13 amino acids. CDR1 and CDR2 (germline): SGHDN, FVKESK. The CDR3, as DNA: TGTGCCAGCAGCCAATTCCGTGAAGCGACCCAGTACTTC. As protein: CASSQFREATQYF.

The chain couples TRBV5-1 to TRBJ2-3; D ambiguous. Germline V gene lookup returns CDR1 SGHRS and CDR2 YFSETQ. V lost 0 bases and J lost 4, with 9 bases in between. The CDR3 covers 14 residues. As DNA, the CDR3 is TGCGCCAGCAGCTTGGGTCGCTACCCAGATACGCAGTATTTT. As protein: CASSLGRYPDTQYF.

This rearrangement joins TRBV27 to TRBJ2-7; D might be TRBD1 (5 bases). Trimming took 8 bases from V and 5 from J, leaving 16 bases between them. Germline V gives CDR1 MNHEY, CDR2 SMNVEV (reference sequence). The CDR3 loop spans 13 amino acids. CDR3 in DNA: TGTGCCAGCTATGGCCAAACAGGTCACGAGCAGTACTTC. This translates into CASYGQTGHEQYF.

In its sample, this clone was seen a few times. This chain joins TRBV28 and TRBJ2-7; 12 nucleotides align to TRBD2. The germline gives CDR1 MDHEN, CDR2 SYDVKM. The ends lost 5 bases at V and 6 bases at J; junction bases unmatched: 14. This CDR3 is 17 amino acids long. CDR3 sequence: CASSNALAGGPGFEQYF. CDR3 in DNA: TGTGCCAGCAGTAACGCGCTAGCGGGAGGGCCGGGCTTCGAGCAGTACTTC.